This entry is about one T cell receptor beta chain. No cognate antigen has been identified for it. No per-base quality is available; no much larger clone lies one base away. These data originate in a study of T cells after posttransplantation cyclophosphamide (TCRdb year 2016). Notes on the research overall: Using TRB sequencing, the study followed how the T cell repertoire reconstituted after myeloablative bone marrow transplantation in which posttransplantation cyclophosphamide served as GVHD prophylaxis. Samples from around 40 PTCy-treated patients and fewer than 20 related bone marrow donors of those patients were subjected to antigen receptor sequencing. TRB sequencing was performed on blood from all 34 PTCy patients with 1-year posttransplant specimens. Up to 3 additional blood samples from 2 to 5.2 years after transplant were also TRB-sequenced in 3 patients, as was pretransplant blood from several patients. Because TRA and TRB clonality were tightly correlated in 9 samples, subsequent TCR analyses were focused on TRB only. Public TRB sequences were checked against a database of over 3,000 sequences associated with responses to pathogens, tumor antigens, self-antigens and alloantigens. Study-level results and caveats: Across approximately 45 patients, TRB clonality was highly associated with recipient CMV seropositivity and CMV reactivation, and PTCy diversity was similar to diversity in CNI/methotrexate controls. At 1-2 months, donor-recipient similarity was low but rose over the first year, and the later blood repertoires were often dominated by donor CD8+ memory clones. The TRB repertoires of T cells infiltrating skin or GI tract showed only limited overlap with the TRB repertoires of T cells in blood.

The control cohort was about a dozen patients given myeloablative marrow transplants with methotrexate plus a calcineurin inhibitor, sampled 1 year after transplant. Peripheral blood and bone marrow mononuclear cells were isolated by Ficoll-Hypaque density centrifugation and were cryopreserved. Looking up the germline V gene (reference sequence) yields CDR1 MNHEY and CDR2 SMNVEV. The CDR3 runs 18 residues from the cysteine to the phenylalanine. Of all the DNA, just the CDR3 is kept, 54 bases in frame from base 1. Clipping removes 6 bases from V and 2 bases from J, with 11 as the unmatched junction base count. TRB sequencing was run on genomic DNA with either the immunoSEQ assay at survey resolution or the hsTCRB kit. From the authors' description of their analysis: The immunoSEQ software was used for initial read processing, and the LymphoSeq R package was used for repertoire analyses. Clonality was computed as 1 minus normalized Shannon entropy, and a Gini coefficient was also calculated for each TRB dataset. Phenotypes of unsorted samples were inferred by mapping TRB sequences from sorted subsets of the recipient or donor onto the same recipient's unsorted samples. TCRdb obtained this table from immuneACCESS and retained in-frame rearrangements with V and J assigned. These tables miss some clones; where compared with another copy, unresolved V genes account for less than half of the shortfall, and the remainder is unexplained. Clonal size and the V and J genes are those of that table, whereas D and trimming came from the DNA. For this sample the table gives 3,500 to 5,500 clones, of which around 80% were detected only once. The top ten clonotypes cover around 24% of the sample.

The clonotype was recovered from a male patient between 40 and 49 years old who received an allogeneic stem cell transplant from an unrelated donor, was CMV-positive, and had chronic GVHD only. After a transplant, not all T cells may be the patient's own; some may come from the graft donor. The V and J genes are TRBV27 and TRBJ2-3, and 13 junction bases match TRBD2. Material: PBMCs, obtained after an allogeneic stem cell transplant with a calcineurin inhibitor and methotrexate. The DNA sequence is given as TGTGCCAGCAGGAGACTAGCGGGAGGCTGGATGGACACAGATACGCAGTATTTT. Translated, it gives CASRRLAGGWMDTDTQYF.